These 3 T cell receptor beta chains came from one sample sequenced in a study of T cell repertoires in cytomegalovirus infection. TCRdb ran MiXCR on the reads and lists one entry per CDR3 protein. The sample lists 550,000 to 850,000 distinct CDR3 sequences, 30% to 35% occurring once. No antigen has been identified for these receptors. The sequences come from cultured PBMCs, collected from culture after CMV antigen stimulation. The receptors stem from a human donor in good health (CMV status not recorded). Some clones in this sample may be carry-over from other donors' samples.

The CDR3 DNA follows: TGTGCCAGCAGGATGCTAGCGTCGTTTTCCAATGAGCAGTTCTTC. It translates to CASRMLASFSNEQFF. The rearrangement joins TRBV2 to TRBJ2-1; D perhaps matches TRBD2 (6 bases). Trimming shortened V by 6 bases and J by 6 bases, and 18 bases separated the two germline ends. Germline loops: CDR1 SNHLY, CDR2 FYNNEI. This CDR3 region has 15 residues.

A few counts support this clonotype. The chain employs TRBV7-9 and TRBJ1-5; D possibly corresponds to TRBD1 (5 bases). The CDR3 is made up of 14 amino acids. V shed 5 bases and J shed 1 base, with 9 bases lying between them. Germline CDR1 is SEHNR and CDR2 is FQNEAQ (reference sequence). The chain's CDR3 is CASSQTESNQPQHF. The CDR3 DNA reads TGTGCCAGCAGCCAGACAGAAAGCAATCAGCCCCAGCATTTT.

CDR3 sequence: CASSPHKGGVDQPQHF. The CDR3 DNA sequence: TGTGCCAGCAGCCCCCATAAGGGGGGGGTAGATCAGCCCCAGCATTTT. The chain links TRBV12-3 or TRBV12-4 to TRBJ1-5; a possible D gene is TRBD1 (6 bases). V was trimmed by 6 bases and J by 5 bases, leaving 20 bases between them. The CDR3 extends over 16 amino acids.